Described below is a single TCR beta chain sequence and its context. This record comes from a study of blood T cell repertoires in COVID-19. The assay was immunoSEQ multiplex PCR, and TCRdb's table has in-frame clones only and misses some. The table shows 60,000 to 85,000 clones, with around 85% occurring only once. The ends were cut back, 2 bases at V and 1 base at J, with 17 bases in the middle. CDR3 length equals 17 residues. CDR1 is KGHSH, CDR2 LQKENI, per germline. Sequenced sample: peripheral blood. The V call is TRBV18, the J call TRBJ2-5, with D perhaps matching TRBD2 (6 bases). The TCR originated in a human donor in a cohort sampled during active COVID-19. As DNA, the CDR3 is TGTGCCAGCTCACCAGGGCCCGGGGGAGGAGGCCAAGAGACCCAGTACTTC. Encoded protein: CASSPGPGGGGQETQYF.